The rows below give T cell receptor beta chains drawn from one sample of a study of beta chain features in type 1 diabetes. Measured with immunoSEQ multiplex PCR; TCRdb has only the in-frame clones, and not every one. There are approximately 250,000 clones in the sample; 9.6% occur only once, and 0.034% lies in the top ten. Sequencing used naive CD4+ T cells from blood. Every receptor here comes from a woman aged 18-30 years in good health. The CDR3 runs from the conserved cysteine through the conserved F or W. Fields, in order: V gene, clone size, J gene, D gene, CDR3 protein, CDR3 DNA. A D gene is named only where the DNA matches it firmly. Clone size is shown for a subset of rows, as once, few, many or a class of expanded clone.

TRBV13	few	TRBJ1-1	TRBD1	CASRRTGVGTEAFF	TGTGCCAGCAGAAGAACAGGGGTGGGCACTGAAGCTTTCTTT
TRBV5-1	.	TRBJ2-1	.	CASSLRGADNEQFF	TGCGCCAGCAGCTTGCGGGGGGCAGACAATGAGCAGTTCTTC
TRBV29-1	.	TRBJ2-3	.	CSASPQGTDTQYF	TGCAGCGCATCCCCTCAGGGCACAGATACGCAGTATTTT
TRBV29-1	.	TRBJ2-7	.	CSVASSVGSPEQYF	TGCAGCGTTGCCTCTAGCGTTGGCTCCCCCGAGCAGTACTTC
TRBV2	.	TRBJ2-7	.	CASSEAGARSYEQYF	TGTGCCAGCAGTGAGGCGGGCGCCAGGTCCTACGAGCAGTACTTC
TRBV6-1	.	TRBJ2-1	TRBD2	CASSAKVWVAGTSGGNEQFF	TGTGCCAGCAGTGCGAAGGTTTGGGTTGCTGGGACTAGCGGGGGAAATGAGCAGTTCTTC
TRBV6-5	.	TRBJ1-1	.	CASSYSPGIEAFF	TGTGCCAGCAGTTACTCCCCCGGGATTGAAGCTTTCTTT
TRBV2	few	TRBJ2-5	TRBD2	CASSRNPGLAGGKGSQETQYF	TGTGCCAGCAGCCGTAACCCTGGACTAGCGGGGGGAAAAGGAAGCCAAGAGACCCAGTACTTC
TRBV19	few	TRBJ2-3	.	CASSLSLPDTQYF	TGTGCCAGTAGTCTATCCCTTCCAGATACGCAGTATTTT
TRBV18	few	TRBJ2-3	.	CASSPDSDTQYF	TGTGCCAGCTCACCAGACTCAGATACGCAGTATTTT
TRBV19	.	TRBJ2-1	.	CATKRPGVRTYNEQFF	TGTGCCACCAAAAGACCGGGGGTTCGAACCTACAATGAGCAGTTCTTC
TRBV6-6	many	TRBJ2-2	.	CASSLTGELFF	TGTGCCAGCAGCCTCACCGGGGAGCTGTTTTTT
TRBV4-1	.	TRBJ2-3	TRBD2	CASSQLAGVTDTQYF	TGCGCCAGCAGCCAACTAGCGGGCGTCACAGATACGCAGTATTTT
TRBV5-1	few	TRBJ1-5	.	CASSLDGGNQPQHF	TGCGCCAGCAGCTTGGACGGGGGCAATCAGCCCCAGCATTTT
TRBV30	few	TRBJ2-7	.	CAWSVLGQGGTSYEQYF	TGTGCCTGGAGTGTACTCGGGCAGGGGGGTACCTCCTACGAGCAGTACTTC
TRBV9	few	TRBJ1-1	.	CASSVATGTEAFF	TGTGCCAGCAGCGTAGCTACAGGAACTGAAGCTTTCTTT
TRBV27	.	TRBJ2-7	.	CASRGGGGSYEQYF	TGTGCCAGCAGGGGGGGCGGGGGATCCTACGAGCAGTACTTC
TRBV5-1	.	TRBJ2-1	.	CASSLGTPDRDNEQFF	TGCGCCAGCAGCTTGGGGACTCCTGATCGGGACAATGAGCAGTTCTTC
TRBV29-1	.	TRBJ2-3	.	CSVHRVGADTQYF	TGCAGCGTTCACAGGGTGGGGGCAGATACGCAGTATTTT
TRBV12-5	few	TRBJ2-5	TRBD2	CASGPRPLTSGGEETQYF	TGTGCTAGTGGTCCGAGACCCTTGACTAGCGGGGGGGAAGAGACCCAGTACTTC
TRBV5-1	few	TRBJ2-1	TRBD2	CASRTSGRRSYNEQFF	TGCGCCAGCAGAACCAGCGGGAGAAGGTCCTACAATGAGCAGTTCTTC
TRBV5-4	.	TRBJ2-7	TRBD2	CASTGPASGRHEQYF	TGTGCCAGCACTGGGCCCGCTAGCGGGAGGCACGAGCAGTACTTC
TRBV5-8	.	TRBJ1-5	.	CASNAQNPGSNQPQHF	TGTGCCAGCAACGCTCAGAACCCAGGTAGCAATCAGCCCCAGCATTTT
TRBV29-1	few	TRBJ2-7	TRBD1	CSVSMGQLAYEQYF	TGCAGCGTATCAATGGGACAGCTAGCCTACGAGCAGTACTTC
TRBV5-6	few	TRBJ1-1	.	CASSLDTFTEAFF	TGTGCCAGCAGCTTGGACACCTTCACTGAAGCTTTCTTT
TRBV27	.	TRBJ2-1	.	CASSSRRGDEQFF	TGTGCCAGCAGTTCGCGCAGGGGGGATGAGCAGTTCTTC
TRBV5-1	.	TRBJ2-7	TRBD1	CASSLPDRGPEQYF	TGCGCCAGCAGCTTGCCGGACAGGGGGCCTGAGCAGTACTTC
TRBV9	.	TRBJ1-3	.	CASSVGPLWETGNTIYF	TGTGCCAGCAGCGTAGGCCCCCTGTGGGAGACTGGAAACACCATATATTTT
TRBV27	.	TRBJ2-3	.	CASSRSGSNTDTQYF	TGTGCCAGCAGTAGATCCGGGAGCAACACAGATACGCAGTATTTT
TRBV9	few	TRBJ2-7	TRBD1	CASSGPPCWCRDSYEQYF	TGTGCCAGCAGCGGTCCTCCATGCTGGTGCAGGGACAGCTACGAGCAGTACTTC
TRBV30	few	TRBJ2-7	.	CACSSGTYEQYF	TGTGCCTGTTCCAGCGGAACCTACGAGCAGTACTTC
TRBV19	few	TRBJ1-1	TRBD1	CASSFGQADTEAFF	TGTGCCAGTAGTTTCGGACAGGCGGACACTGAAGCTTTCTTT
TRBV25-1	.	TRBJ1-2	TRBD1	CASSPLEGDRNYGYTF	TGTGCCAGCAGTCCGCTCGAAGGGGACAGGAACTATGGCTACACCTTC
TRBV7-9	few	TRBJ2-7	.	CASSLRLQGGVSYEQYF	TGTGCCAGCAGCTTACGGTTACAGGGCGGCGTCTCCTACGAGCAGTACTTC